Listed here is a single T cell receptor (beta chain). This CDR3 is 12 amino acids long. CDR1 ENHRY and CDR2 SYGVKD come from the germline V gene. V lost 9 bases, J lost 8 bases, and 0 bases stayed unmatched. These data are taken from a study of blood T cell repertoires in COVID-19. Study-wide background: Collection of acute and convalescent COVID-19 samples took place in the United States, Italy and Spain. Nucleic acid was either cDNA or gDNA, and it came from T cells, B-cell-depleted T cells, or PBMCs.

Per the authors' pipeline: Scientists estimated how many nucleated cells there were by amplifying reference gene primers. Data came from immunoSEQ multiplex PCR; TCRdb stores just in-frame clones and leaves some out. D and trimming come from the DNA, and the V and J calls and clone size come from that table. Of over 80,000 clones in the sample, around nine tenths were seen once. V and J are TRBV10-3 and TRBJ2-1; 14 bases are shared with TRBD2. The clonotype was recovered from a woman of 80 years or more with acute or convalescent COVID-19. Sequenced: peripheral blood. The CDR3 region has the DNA TGTGCCATGGGACTAGCGGGAGATGAGCAGTTCTTC. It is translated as CAMGLAGDEQFF.